This paragraph reports one TCR beta chain. TCRdb keeps only in-frame clones here, not all; method: immunoSEQ multiplex PCR. The sample has 50,000 or so clones, roughly 85% seen once. The source of the sample is a study of OX40 agonist ivuxolimab in advanced cancers. Study at large: An anti-OX40 (CD134) antibody with agonistic activity, ivuxolimab, was administered to patients.

The length of the CDR3 is 15 residues. V gene TRBV21-1 combines with J gene TRBJ2-2; the table's D call TRBD1 went unverified against the DNA. TRBV21-1 counts as a pseudogene. Sample: CD4+ or CD8+ T cells sorted from blood, taken in a trial of the OX40 agonist ivuxolimab. The TCR originated in an adult with an advanced solid tumor such as melanoma, head and neck, liver or kidney cancer. CDR3 residues: CASSSRQGDTGELFF. CDR3 DNA: TGTGCCAGCAGCTCCCGACAGGGGGACACCGGGGAGCTGTTTTTT.